This TCR beta chain was recovered during a study of blood T cells in healthy people across ages. Study-level points and caveats: Changes seen in expanded clonotypes were possibly confounded by donor CMV status left unknown.

As for this clonotype: Its antigen is unknown.

Next came a second PCR, run for roughly 6 to 11 cycles, which used a sample-barcoded 5' primer along with a J-beta primer mix. Via MiXCR, TCRdb re-called the 5' RACE reads, giving one row per CDR3 protein. The sample records around 1,000,000 distinct CDR3 sequences, under 30% being singletons. V gave up 0 bases and J gave up 5 bases; unmatched junction bases: 7. Per germline, CDR1 LGHDT and CDR2 YNNKEL (reference sequence). The CDR3 is made up of 17 amino acids. This same sample was also taken into another study, of T cells of mothers and their children. From that second work: The donor cohort consisted of a few healthy Caucasian mothers and their six children. From each mother came over 10 million TCR beta CDR3 reads, and from each child came about 3 million.

The TCR originated in a girl aged 2 to 10 in good health. The sequenced sample was blood. The rearrangement links TRBV3-1 to TRBJ2-5; 12 bases line up with TRBD2. In DNA form, the CDR3 reads TGTGCCAGCAGCCAAGAGGTGGGGCTAGCGGGAGGGGAGACCCAGTACTTC. Amino acids: CASSQEVGLAGGETQYF.